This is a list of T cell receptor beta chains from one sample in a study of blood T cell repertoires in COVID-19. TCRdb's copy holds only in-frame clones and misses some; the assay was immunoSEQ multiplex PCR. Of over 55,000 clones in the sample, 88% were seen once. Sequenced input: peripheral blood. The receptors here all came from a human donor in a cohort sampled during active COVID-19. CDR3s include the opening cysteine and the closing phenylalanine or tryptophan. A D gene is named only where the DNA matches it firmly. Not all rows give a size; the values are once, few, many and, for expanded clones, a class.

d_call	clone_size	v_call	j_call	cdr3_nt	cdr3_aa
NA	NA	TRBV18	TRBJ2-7	TGTGCCAGCTCCCCCGCTACCTCGGGCGAGCAGTACTTC	CASSPATSGEQYF
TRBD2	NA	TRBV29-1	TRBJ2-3	TGCAGCGTTAAACGAACCGGGACTAGCGATGAGTATTTT	CSVKRTGTSDEYF
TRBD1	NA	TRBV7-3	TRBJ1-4	TGTGCCAGCAGCCAGGGGGTTGGGGAAAAACTGTTTTTT	CASSQGVGEKLFF
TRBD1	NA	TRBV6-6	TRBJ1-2	TGTGCCAGCAGCAACGACAGGGTGGAAGTGAGCTATGGCTACACCTTC	CASSNDRVEVSYGYTF
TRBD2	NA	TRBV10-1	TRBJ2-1	TGCGCCAGCAGTGAACCGGCGTGGACTAGCGGACACAATGAGCAGTTCTTC	CASSEPAWTSGHNEQFF
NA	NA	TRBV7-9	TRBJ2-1	TGTGCCAGCAGCTTAGATCTAGTTCTCACCAATGAGCAGTTCTTC	CASSLDLVLTNEQFF
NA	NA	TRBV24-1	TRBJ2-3	TGTGCCACCAGCATGACTAGCACAGATACGCAGTATTTT	CATSMTSTDTQYF
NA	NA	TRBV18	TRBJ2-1	TGTGCCAGCTCACCACTACCAGGTTCCTACAATGAGCAGTTCTTC	CASSPLPGSYNEQFF
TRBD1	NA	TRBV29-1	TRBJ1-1	TGCAGCGTTGGACCGGGACAGGGAGGGAGAACTGAAGCTTTCTTT	CSVGPGQGGRTEAFF
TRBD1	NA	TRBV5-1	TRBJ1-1	TGCGCCAGCAGCTATCAACAGGGGCCCACTGAAGCTTTCTTT	CASSYQQGPTEAFF
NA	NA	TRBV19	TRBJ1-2	TGTGCCAGTAGTACGTTGGGGCCTCCGGGCTACACCTTC	CASSTLGPPGYTF
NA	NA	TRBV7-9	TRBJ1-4	TGTGCCAGCAGCTTACACTCAACTAATGAAAAACTGTTTTTT	CASSLHSTNEKLFF
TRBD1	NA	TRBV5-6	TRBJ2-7	TGTGCCAGCAGCCACACGACAGGGCACTACGAGCAGTACTTC	CASSHTTGHYEQYF
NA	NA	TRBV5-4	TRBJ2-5	TGTGCCAGCAGCTTGAAGGGGCGAGAGACCCAGTACTTC	CASSLKGRETQYF
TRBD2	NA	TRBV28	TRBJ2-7	TGTGCCAGCAGCCGAGGGACTAGCGGCACCTACGAGCAGTACTTC	CASSRGTSGTYEQYF
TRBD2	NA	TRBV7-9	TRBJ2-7	TGTGCCAGCAGCCGTTTGGGCGGGGGACTCTCCCGAGGGGACGAGCAGTACTTC	CASSRLGGGLSRGDEQYF
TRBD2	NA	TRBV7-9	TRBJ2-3	TGTGCCAGCAGCGATCTAGCGGGAGTGGGCGCAGATACGCAGTATTTT	CASSDLAGVGADTQYF
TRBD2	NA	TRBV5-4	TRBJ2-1	TGTGCCAGCAGCCTGCGGCGTCTAGCGGGAGATAACAATGAGCAGTTCTTC	CASSLRRLAGDNNEQFF
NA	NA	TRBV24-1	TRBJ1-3	TGTGCCACCAGTGATCCCAGGGGCGAAAACACCATATATTTT	CATSDPRGENTIYF
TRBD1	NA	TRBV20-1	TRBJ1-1	TGCAGTGCTAGTCGGACAGGGGGCGTTTGGACTGAAGCTTTCTTT	CSASRTGGVWTEAFF
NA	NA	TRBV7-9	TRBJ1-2	TGTGCCAGCAGCTCGGAGCTTACTAACTATGGCTACACCTTC	CASSSELTNYGYTF
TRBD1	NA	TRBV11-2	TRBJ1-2	TGTGCCAGCAGCTCTCATGGACAGGGCGGAGGCTACACCTTC	CASSSHGQGGGYTF
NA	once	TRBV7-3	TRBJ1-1	TGTGCCAGCAGCTTATATCGGCAGACAATGAACACTGAAGCTTTCTTT	CASSLYRQTMNTEAFF
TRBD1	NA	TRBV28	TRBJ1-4	TGTGCCAGCAGTTTTGGACAGGGGGTGACTAATGAAAAACTGTTTTTT	CASSFGQGVTNEKLFF
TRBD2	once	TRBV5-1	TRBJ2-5	TGCGCCAGCAGCTCCATCACTAGCGGGGGGGAGACCCAGTACTTC	CASSSITSGGETQYF
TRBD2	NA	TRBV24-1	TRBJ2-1	TGTGCCACCAGTGAGTCCGGGACTAGCGGGGAGGACAATGAGCAGTTCTTC	CATSESGTSGEDNEQFF
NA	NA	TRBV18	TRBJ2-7	TGTGCCAGCTCGTCCGGGACAAGGACGACCTACGAGCAGTACTTC	CASSSGTRTTYEQYF
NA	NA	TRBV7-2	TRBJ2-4	TGTGCCAGCAGCTCCGGGGGAGGAATACTAGCCAAAAACATTCAGTACTTC	CASSSGGGILAKNIQYF
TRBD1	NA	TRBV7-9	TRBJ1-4	TGTGCCAGCAGCTTGACAGGGGCAACTAATGAAAAACTGTTTTTT	CASSLTGATNEKLFF
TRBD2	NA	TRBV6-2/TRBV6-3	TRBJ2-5	TGTGCCAGCAGTTATCTAGCGGGAGGGCAAGAGACCCAGTACTTC	CASSYLAGGQETQYF
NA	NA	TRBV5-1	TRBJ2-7	TGCGCCAGCAGCTACCGTGGGGGACAAAACTACGAGCAGTACTTC	CASSYRGGQNYEQYF
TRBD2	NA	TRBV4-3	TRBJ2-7	TGCGCCAGCAGCCAAGATACTAGCGGGGTCTACGAGCAGTACTTC	CASSQDTSGVYEQYF
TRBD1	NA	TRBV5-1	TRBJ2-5	TGCGCCAGCAGCTTTGGGGACAGAAAGTACCAAGAGACCCAGTACTTC	CASSFGDRKYQETQYF
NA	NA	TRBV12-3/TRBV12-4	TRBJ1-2	TGTGCCAGCAGTCCCTCGAGGTCTGGCTACACCTTC	CASSPSRSGYTF
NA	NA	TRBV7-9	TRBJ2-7	TGTGCCAGCAGCTTAGATGGTTTCGGCGAGCAGTACTTC	CASSLDGFGEQYF
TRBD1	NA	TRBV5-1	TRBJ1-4	TGCGCCAGCAGCCTCTACCCACAGGGGGCGACTAATGAAAAACTGTTTTTT	CASSLYPQGATNEKLFF
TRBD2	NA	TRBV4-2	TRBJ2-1	TGTGCCAGCAGCCATGGGAGCGGGGGGGGAAATGAGCAGTTCTTC	CASSHGSGGGNEQFF
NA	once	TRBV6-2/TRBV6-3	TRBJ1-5	TGTGCCAGCAGTTACCAGAGCAATCAGCCCCAGCATTTT	CASSYQSNQPQHF
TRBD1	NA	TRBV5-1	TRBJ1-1	TGCGCCAGCAACCACGGACAGGGCAAAACTGAAGCTTTCTTT	CASNHGQGKTEAFF
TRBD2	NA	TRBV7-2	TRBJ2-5	TGTGCCAGCAGCAATAGCGGGAGGTCAATAGAGACCCAGTACTTC	CASSNSGRSIETQYF
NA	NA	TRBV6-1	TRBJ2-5	TGTGCCAGCAGTGAAGGTGCGGGGGCTGTTACAGAGACCCAGTACTTC	CASSEGAGAVTETQYF
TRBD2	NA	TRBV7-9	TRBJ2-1	TGTGCCAGCAGCCGGGGACTAGCGGGGTACAATGAGCAGTTCTTC	CASSRGLAGYNEQFF
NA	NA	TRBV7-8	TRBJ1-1	TGTGCCAGCAGGGAGGGGATGAACACTGAAGCTTTCTTT	CASREGMNTEAFF
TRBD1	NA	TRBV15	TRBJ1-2	TGTGCCACCAGCAGATGGACAGGGGTCGGCTACACCTTC	CATSRWTGVGYTF
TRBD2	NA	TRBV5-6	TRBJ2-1	TGTGCCAGCAGCTTGGCTAGCGGGAGTCCAATCTCCTACAATGAGCAGTTCTTC	CASSLASGSPISYNEQFF
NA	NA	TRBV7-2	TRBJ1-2	TGTGCCAGCAGCCCACTACAGGCTACTAACTATGGCTACACCTTC	CASSPLQATNYGYTF
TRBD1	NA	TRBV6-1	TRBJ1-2	TGTGCCAGCAGTGAAAGACAGGGTCCCAACTATGGCTACACCTTC	CASSERQGPNYGYTF
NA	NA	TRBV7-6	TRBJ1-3	TGTGCCAGCAGCCTCCCTGGAAACACCATATATTTT	CASSLPGNTIYF